One and the same sample provided the 6 T cell receptor beta chains below, sequenced in a study of blood T cell repertoires in COVID-19. The table came from immunoSEQ multiplex PCR; TCRdb's copy has only in-frame clones and leaves some out. The top ten hold about 2% of the sample, which has about 87,000 clones, over 75% seen once. Specimen: peripheral blood. The receptor set was obtained from a woman in her 70s with acute or convalescent COVID-19.

The rearrangement uses TRBV30 and TRBJ2-1; tentative D call: TRBD1 (5 bases). Trimming shortened V by 1 base and J by 4 bases, and 14 bases separated the two germline ends. This CDR3 has 15 residues. In germline, CDR1 is GTSNPN, CDR2 SVGIG (reference sequence). The CDR3 region is CAWSADRHEYNEQFF. The CDR3 DNA reads as TGTGCCTGGAGTGCCGACAGACATGAATACAATGAGCAGTTCTTC. Supplemented by reference TRBV30 and TRBJ2-1, the full variable domain reads SQTIHQWPATLVQPVGSPLSLECTVEGTSNPNLYWYRQAAGRGLQLLFYSVGIGQISSEVPQNLSASRPQDRQFILSSKKLLLSDSGFYLCAWSADRHEYNEQFFGPGTRLTVL.

This chain connects TRBV10-1 to TRBJ2-6; D is possibly TRBD1 (6 bases). From germline, CDR1 is WNHNN and CDR2 SYGVQD (reference sequence). V dropped 5 bases and J dropped 4 bases, with 15 bases sitting between them. The CDR3 length is 16 residues. This CDR3 reads CASSPSTGRGANVLTF. The DNA of the CDR3 is TGCGCCAGCAGTCCCTCGACAGGCCGGGGGGCCAACGTCCTGACTTTC.

The chain is built from TRBV6-1 and TRBJ1-2; the match to TRBD1 covers 8 bases. Germline V CDR1 and CDR2: MNHNS, SASEGT. This CDR3 region has 13 residues. V was clipped by 6 bases and J by 5 bases; unmatched bases: 5. The CDR3 region is CASSRTGLYGYTF. The DNA of the CDR3 is TGTGCCAGCAGCCGGACAGGGTTGTATGGCTACACCTTC.

This clone has more than one count but fewer than ten. V usage is TRBV18 and J usage is TRBJ1-5; TRBD1 aligns across 8 bases. The germline CDR1 and CDR2 sequences are KGHSH and LQKENI. Trimming took 2 bases from V and 7 from J; bases not matched to a gene: 10. The CDR3 totals 16 residues. DNA of the CDR3: TGTGCCAGCTCACCAAGGATGACAGGGGATGTGCAGCCCCAGCATTTT. This codes for CASSPRMTGDVQPQHF.

About this clone itself: Because it lacks the conserved phenylalanine or tryptophan at the end, this CDR3 is likely a read error. The DNA is left out, because the CDR3 cannot be placed on it with certainty; the CDR3 is given as TCRdb lists it. The chain links TRBV10-3 to TRBJ2-7; the DNA was not used to check the table's D call, TRBD2. Germline assignment: CDR1 ENHRY and CDR2 SYGVKD. Both ends counted, the CDR3 spans 12 residues. CDR3 amino acids: CAISESGTSVVL.

The chain uses TRBV20-1 and TRBJ1-1; D is uncertain. Trimming took 5 bases from V and 6 from J, leaving 7 bases between them. This CDR3 has 10 residues. Germline V gene lookup returns CDR1 DFQATT and CDR2 SNEGSKA (reference sequence). The CDR3 DNA reads TGCAGTGCTGAGAGGTCTGAAGCTTTCTTT. It specifies CSAERSEAFF.